The entry below gives a single TCR beta chain sequence along with its context. The data derive from a study of T cells expressing NK-cell markers. Across the whole study: Serological testing identified most of the eight sequenced donors as HCMV-seropositive and one as seronegative.

The CDR3 is made up of 16 amino acids. Germline values: CDR1 MDHEN, CDR2 SYDVKM. TCRdb reprocessed the 5' RACE reads; each CDR3 protein has one entry and no DNA is given. This listing includes 300,000 to 450,000 distinct CDR3 sequences. V is TRBV28 and J is TRBJ2-5; TCRdb designates TRBD1, a call that cannot be tested without DNA. Material: blood T cells: a sorted CD56 or NKG2C T cell subset, CD4+ or CD8+ T cells, or bulk PBMC T cells (not recorded which). The TCR originated in a man aged 18-69 years in good health. The CDR3 loop is CASSFHPEIGGETQYF.